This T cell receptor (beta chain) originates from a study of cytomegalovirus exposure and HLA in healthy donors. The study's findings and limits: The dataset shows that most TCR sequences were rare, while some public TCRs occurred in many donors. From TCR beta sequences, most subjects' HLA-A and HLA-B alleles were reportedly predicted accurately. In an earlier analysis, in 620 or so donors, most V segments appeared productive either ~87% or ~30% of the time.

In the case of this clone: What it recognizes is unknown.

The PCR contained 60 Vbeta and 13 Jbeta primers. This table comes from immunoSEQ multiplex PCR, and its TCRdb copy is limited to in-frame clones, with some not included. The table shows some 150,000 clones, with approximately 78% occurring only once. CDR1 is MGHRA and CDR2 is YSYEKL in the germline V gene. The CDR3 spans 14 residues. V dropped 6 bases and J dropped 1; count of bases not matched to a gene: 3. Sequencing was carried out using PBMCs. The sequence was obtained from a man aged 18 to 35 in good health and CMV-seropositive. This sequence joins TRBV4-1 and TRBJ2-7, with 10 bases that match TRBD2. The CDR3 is CASSRTSGSYEQYF. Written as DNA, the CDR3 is TGCGCCAGCAGTCGGACTAGCGGTTCCTACGAGCAGTACTTC.